This T cell receptor beta chain was identified in a study of Graves' ophthalmopathy and Graves' hyperthyroidism. The CDR3 is 15 amino acids. The germline CDR1 and CDR2 sequences are DFQATT and SNEGSKA (reference sequence). Between the trimmed V and J ends, which lost 0 bases and 0 bases, there was a span of 12 bases. The authors amplified TCR beta CDR3 regions, and they did so from RNA transcripts for repertoire sequencing. HTBI primers were employed in first-round RT-PCR, then a second-round multiplex PCR followed. One entry per CDR3 protein results from TCRdb running MiXCR on the multiplex PCR reads. The sample lists almost 400,000 distinct CDR3 sequences, 15% to 20% seen once, with roughly 1.5% in the top ten. The sample holds a few counts of this clonotype.

This TCR was sampled from a woman between 18 and 30 years old with Graves' ophthalmopathy. The gene calls are TRBV20-1 and TRBJ2-7; D gene ambiguous. Material for sequencing was peripheral blood. The CDR3 protein is CSARDPAHSSYEQYF. DNA of the CDR3: TGCAGTGCTAGAGATCCGGCTCACAGCTCCTACGAGCAGTACTTC.